These T cell receptor beta chains were read from a single sample in a study of radiotherapy plus CTLA-4 blockade in lung cancer. Generated by immunoSEQ multiplex PCR, the TCRdb table keeps only in-frame clones and is missing some. The sample carries roughly 45,000 clones, roughly 63% recorded once. Sequenced here: peripheral blood, sampled from a patient treated with radiotherapy plus ipilimumab. The source of these receptors is a human donor with non-small cell lung cancer who had a partial response to radiotherapy plus ipilimumab. Each CDR3 is given with its conserved first and last residue. D genes are given only for firm matches. The size field is filled for only some rows; it gives once, few, many or a size class.

j_gene: TRBJ1-1; v_gene: TRBV7-6; abundance: .; d_gene: .; CDR3aa: CASSFRQNTEAFF; CDR3nt: TGTGCCAGCAGCTTTCGACAGAACACTGAAGCTTTCTTT
j_gene: TRBJ1-3; v_gene: TRBV2; abundance: .; d_gene: .; CDR3aa: CASREGSDSGNTIYF; CDR3nt: TGTGCCAGCAGGGAGGGGTCGGATTCTGGAAACACCATATATTTT
j_gene: TRBJ2-6; v_gene: TRBV7-6; abundance: .; d_gene: .; CDR3aa: CASSLEGSGSVLTF; CDR3nt: TGTGCCAGCAGCTTAGAGGGGTCCGGAAGCGTCCTGACTTTC
j_gene: TRBJ2-3; v_gene: TRBV7-3; abundance: .; d_gene: TRBD2; CDR3aa: CASSLTSGGPTDTQYF; CDR3nt: TGTGCCAGCAGCTTAACTAGCGGGGGGCCCACAGATACGCAGTATTTT
j_gene: TRBJ1-2; v_gene: TRBV27; abundance: .; d_gene: TRBD1; CDR3aa: CASSSWTGGLYGYTF; CDR3nt: TGTGCCAGCAGTTCCTGGACAGGGGGCTTATATGGCTACACCTTC
j_gene: TRBJ2-5; v_gene: TRBV7-9; abundance: .; d_gene: .; CDR3aa: CASSLRALETQYF; CDR3nt: TGTGCCAGCAGCCTAAGAGCTCTGGAGACCCAGTACTTC
j_gene: TRBJ2-7; v_gene: TRBV7-2; abundance: few; d_gene: .; CDR3aa: CASSLTASYEQYF; CDR3nt: TGTGCCAGCAGCTTAACTGCCTCCTACGAGCAGTACTTC
j_gene: TRBJ1-2; v_gene: TRBV5-1; abundance: .; d_gene: .; CDR3aa: CASGLDTPGGYGYTF; CDR3nt: TGCGCCAGCGGCTTGGACACTCCTGGAGGCTATGGCTACACCTTC
j_gene: TRBJ1-5; v_gene: TRBV6-5; abundance: .; d_gene: TRBD1; CDR3aa: CATRQGGDQPQHF; CDR3nt: TGTGCCACCCGACAGGGAGGTGATCAGCCCCAGCATTTT
j_gene: TRBJ1-2; v_gene: TRBV6-5; abundance: few; d_gene: .; CDR3aa: CASSYLGSNGYTF; CDR3nt: TGTGCCAGCAGTTATCTGGGTAGCAATGGCTACACCTTC
j_gene: TRBJ2-1; v_gene: TRBV7-9; abundance: few; d_gene: .; CDR3aa: CASSLEGPSSYNEQFF; CDR3nt: TGTGCCAGCAGTTTGGAGGGTCCCTCATCCTACAATGAGCAGTTCTTC
j_gene: TRBJ1-2; v_gene: TRBV9; abundance: few; d_gene: TRBD1; CDR3aa: CASSAFNRGQGVFGYTF; CDR3nt: TGTGCCAGCAGCGCGTTCAACAGGGGGCAGGGAGTTTTTGGCTACACCTTC
j_gene: TRBJ1-1; v_gene: TRBV30; abundance: .; d_gene: TRBD1; CDR3aa: CAWQPGQGASTAAFF; CDR3nt: TGTGCCTGGCAACCGGGACAGGGGGCTTCTACCGCAGCTTTCTTT
j_gene: TRBJ1-3; v_gene: TRBV19; abundance: .; d_gene: TRBD1; CDR3aa: CASSISGTGQSSGNTIYF; CDR3nt: TGTGCCAGTAGTATAAGTGGGACAGGACAGAGCTCTGGAAACACCATATATTTT
j_gene: TRBJ2-7; v_gene: TRBV6-6; abundance: .; d_gene: .; CDR3aa: CASINSYEQYF; CDR3nt: TGTGCCAGCATCAATTCCTACGAGCAGTACTTC
j_gene: TRBJ2-7; v_gene: TRBV5-1; abundance: .; d_gene: .; CDR3aa: CASSQTPRGSYEQYF; CDR3nt: TGCGCCAGCAGCCAGACCCCCCGGGGGTCCTACGAGCAGTACTTC
j_gene: TRBJ2-1; v_gene: TRBV18; abundance: once; d_gene: TRBD2; CDR3aa: CASSRPGLAVNEQFF; CDR3nt: TGTGCCAGCTCACGACCCGGACTAGCCGTTAATGAGCAGTTCTTC
j_gene: TRBJ2-5; v_gene: TRBV2; abundance: .; d_gene: .; CDR3aa: CASRGPTENQETQYF; CDR3nt: TGTGCCAGCAGAGGTCCGACAGAGAACCAAGAGACCCAGTACTTC
j_gene: TRBJ1-4; v_gene: TRBV28; abundance: .; d_gene: .; CDR3aa: CASSSGEEKLFF; CDR3nt: TGTGCCAGCAGTTCGGGTGAGGAAAAACTGTTTTTT
j_gene: TRBJ1-1; v_gene: TRBV30; abundance: few; d_gene: TRBD1; CDR3aa: CAWRSGGGNTEAFF; CDR3nt: TGTGCCTGGAGATCAGGGGGTGGGAACACTGAAGCTTTCTTT
j_gene: TRBJ2-1; v_gene: TRBV11-3; abundance: .; d_gene: .; CDR3aa: CASSLEGGVGEQFF; CDR3nt: TGTGCCAGCAGCTTAGAAGGGGGGGTCGGTGAGCAGTTCTTC
j_gene: TRBJ2-7; v_gene: TRBV18; abundance: .; d_gene: TRBD1; CDR3aa: CASSPLNPTGVTYEQYF; CDR3nt: TGTGCCAGCTCACCACTAAACCCTACAGGGGTCACCTACGAGCAGTACTTC
j_gene: TRBJ2-1; v_gene: TRBV7-3; abundance: few; d_gene: .; CDR3aa: CASSLQHDYNEQFF; CDR3nt: TGTGCCAGCAGCTTACAACACGACTACAATGAGCAGTTCTTC
j_gene: TRBJ1-5; v_gene: TRBV7-9; abundance: .; d_gene: .; CDR3aa: CASSLGATATSNQPQHF; CDR3nt: TGTGCCAGCAGCTTAGGGGCGACAGCTACTAGCAATCAGCCCCAGCATTTT
j_gene: TRBJ1-4; v_gene: TRBV27; abundance: .; d_gene: .; CDR3aa: CASTGRTNEKLFF; CDR3nt: TGTGCCAGCACCGGCAGGACTAATGAAAAACTGTTTTTT
j_gene: TRBJ2-3; v_gene: TRBV6-6; abundance: .; d_gene: TRBD2; CDR3aa: CASSQSGRAVDTQYF; CDR3nt: TGTGCCAGCAGTCAGAGCGGGAGGGCCGTTGATACGCAGTATTTT
j_gene: TRBJ2-5; v_gene: TRBV7-2; abundance: .; d_gene: TRBD2; CDR3aa: CASSFQRGGQETQYF; CDR3nt: TGTGCCAGCAGCTTCCAGCGGGGGGGGCAAGAGACCCAGTACTTC
j_gene: TRBJ1-3; v_gene: TRBV27; abundance: few; d_gene: .; CDR3aa: CASRENSGNTIYF; CDR3nt: TGTGCCAGCAGAGAGAACTCTGGAAACACCATATATTTT
j_gene: TRBJ2-7; v_gene: TRBV6-5; abundance: .; d_gene: .; CDR3aa: CASLPPSSYEQYF; CDR3nt: TGTGCCAGCTTACCGCCCAGCTCCTACGAGCAGTACTTC
j_gene: TRBJ1-6; v_gene: TRBV6-5; abundance: few; d_gene: .; CDR3aa: CASSYYSYSPLHF; CDR3nt: TGTGCCAGCAGTTATTACAGTTATTCACCCCTCCACTTT
j_gene: TRBJ2-7; v_gene: TRBV11-2; abundance: few; d_gene: .; CDR3aa: CASSLGLHYEQYF; CDR3nt: TGTGCCAGCAGCTTAGGACTCCACTACGAGCAGTACTTC
j_gene: TRBJ2-2; v_gene: TRBV4-1; abundance: .; d_gene: TRBD1; CDR3aa: CASSLRDRGTGELFF; CDR3nt: TGCGCCAGCAGCCTCCGGGACAGAGGCACCGGGGAGCTGTTTTTT
j_gene: TRBJ2-2; v_gene: TRBV2; abundance: .; d_gene: TRBD2; CDR3aa: CASSETSGAGTGELFF; CDR3nt: TGTGCCAGCAGTGAGACTAGCGGGGCGGGCACCGGGGAGCTGTTTTTT
j_gene: TRBJ2-7; v_gene: TRBV21-1; abundance: once; d_gene: .; CDR3aa: CASTHLDQVSGSIYEQYF; CDR3nt: TGTGCCAGCACCCATCTGGACCAAGTTAGCGGGAGTATCTACGAGCAGTACTTC
j_gene: TRBJ1-2; v_gene: TRBV7-8; abundance: few; d_gene: TRBD1; CDR3aa: CASSPLRQGGYTF; CDR3nt: TGTGCCAGCAGCCCCCTCCGACAGGGTGGATACACCTTC
j_gene: TRBJ1-1; v_gene: TRBV5-6; abundance: .; d_gene: .; CDR3aa: CASSRRGGYTEAFF; CDR3nt: TGTGCCAGCAGCAGAAGGGGGGGTTACACTGAAGCTTTCTTT
j_gene: TRBJ2-1; v_gene: TRBV6-1; abundance: once; d_gene: .; CDR3aa: CASSERAGEFF; CDR3nt: TGTGCCAGCAGTGAAAGGGCAGGGGAGTTCTTC
j_gene: TRBJ2-2; v_gene: TRBV30; abundance: .; d_gene: .; CDR3aa: CAWAVSRGIGELFF; CDR3nt: TGTGCCTGGGCGGTCTCCCGGGGAATCGGGGAGCTGTTTTTT
j_gene: TRBJ2-5; v_gene: TRBV30; abundance: .; d_gene: TRBD1; CDR3aa: CAWSVLGAGTGSQETQYF; CDR3nt: TGTGCCTGGAGTGTACTGGGGGCCGGGACAGGGTCCCAAGAGACCCAGTACTTC
j_gene: TRBJ2-3; v_gene: TRBV25-1; abundance: .; d_gene: .; CDR3aa: CASSDLSTSTDTQYF; CDR3nt: TGTGCCAGCAGTGATCTTAGCACTAGCACAGATACGCAGTATTTT
j_gene: TRBJ2-1; v_gene: TRBV9; abundance: .; d_gene: .; CDR3aa: CASTSGGKDEQFF; CDR3nt: TGTGCCAGCACCTCAGGGGGGAAAGATGAGCAGTTCTTC